This T cell receptor (beta chain) was captured in a study of blood T cell repertoires in COVID-19. Study-wide background: Collection of acute and convalescent COVID-19 samples took place in the United States, Italy and Spain. T cells, B-cell-depleted T cells, or PBMCs provided the cDNA or gDNA that served as material.

Original handling: Amplification with reference gene primers provided the estimates of nucleated cell counts. Generated by immunoSEQ multiplex PCR, the TCRdb table keeps only in-frame clones and is missing some. V, J and clone size were drawn from that table, and D and trimming were deduced from the DNA. The top ten hold 12% of the sample, which has 110,000 or so clones, roughly 82% seen once. V was pared by 5 bases and J by 5 bases, with 16 bases between. The CDR3 is made up of 14 amino acids. Germline values: CDR1 SGHRS, CDR2 YFSETQ. The origin of this receptor is a human donor in a cohort sampled during active COVID-19. The chain carries TRBV5-1 and TRBJ2-5; no definite D call. Sequencing was carried out using peripheral blood. The CDR3, as DNA: TGCGCCAGCAGTTCCTCGGTGGGCCGGGAGACCCAGTACTTC. Encoded protein: CASSSSVGRETQYF. Based on the CDR3 plus reference TRBV5-1 and TRBJ2-5, the full variable domain is KAGVTQTPRYLIKTRGQQVTLSCSPISGHRSVSWYQQTPGQGLQFLFEYFSETQRNKGNFPGRFSGRQFSNSRSEMNVSTLELGDSALYLCASSSSVGRETQYFGPGTRLLVL.